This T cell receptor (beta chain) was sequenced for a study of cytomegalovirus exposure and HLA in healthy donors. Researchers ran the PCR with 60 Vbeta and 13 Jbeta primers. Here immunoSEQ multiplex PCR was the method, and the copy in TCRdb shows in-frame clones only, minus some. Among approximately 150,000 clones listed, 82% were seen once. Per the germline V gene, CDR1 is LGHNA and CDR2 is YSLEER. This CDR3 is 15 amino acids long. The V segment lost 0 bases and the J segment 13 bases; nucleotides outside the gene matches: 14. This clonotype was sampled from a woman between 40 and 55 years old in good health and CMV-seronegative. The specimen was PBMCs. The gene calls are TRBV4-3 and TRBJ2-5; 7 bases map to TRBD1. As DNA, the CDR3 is TGCGCCAGCAGCCAAGATGTCAGGGTGGACAGGTCAAGGTACTTC. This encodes CASSQDVRVDRSRYF.